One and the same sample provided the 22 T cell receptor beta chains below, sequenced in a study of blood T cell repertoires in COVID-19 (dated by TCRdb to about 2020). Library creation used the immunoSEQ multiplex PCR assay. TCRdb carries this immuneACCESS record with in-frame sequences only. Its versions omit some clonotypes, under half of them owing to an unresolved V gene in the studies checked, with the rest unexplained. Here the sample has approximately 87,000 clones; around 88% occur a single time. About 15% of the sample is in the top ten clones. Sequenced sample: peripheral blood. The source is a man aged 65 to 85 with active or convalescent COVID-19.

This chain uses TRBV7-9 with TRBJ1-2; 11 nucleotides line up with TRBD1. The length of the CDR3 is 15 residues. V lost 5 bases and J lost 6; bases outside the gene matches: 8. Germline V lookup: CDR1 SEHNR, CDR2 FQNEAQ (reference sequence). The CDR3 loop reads CASSQRTGGTDGYTF. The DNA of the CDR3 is TGTGCCAGCAGCCAACGGACAGGGGGCACGGATGGCTACACCTTC.

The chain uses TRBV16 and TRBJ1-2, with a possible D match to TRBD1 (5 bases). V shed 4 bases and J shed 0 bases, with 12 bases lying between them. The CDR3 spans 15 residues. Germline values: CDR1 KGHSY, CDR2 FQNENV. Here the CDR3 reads CASSRDSYSNYGYTF. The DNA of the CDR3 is TGTGCCAGCAGCCGCGACAGTTACTCTAACTATGGCTACACCTTC. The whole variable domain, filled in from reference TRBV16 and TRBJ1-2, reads GEEVAQTPKHLVRGEGQKAKLYCAPIKGHSYVFWYQQVLKNEFKFLISFQNENVFDETGMPKERFSAKCLPNSPCSLEIQATKLEDSAVYFCASSRDSYSNYGYTFGSGTRLTVV.

This CDR3 is CASSLGTAVSNQPQHF. CDR3 sequence (DNA): TGTGCCAGCAGTTTAGGGACAGCTGTTAGCAATCAGCCCCAGCATTTT. The chain recombines TRBV28 with TRBJ1-5; 7 bases agree with TRBD1. CDR1 is MDHEN, CDR2 SYDVKM, per germline. The CDR3 consists of 16 residues. V was clipped by 2 bases and J by 0 bases; unmatched bases: 4.

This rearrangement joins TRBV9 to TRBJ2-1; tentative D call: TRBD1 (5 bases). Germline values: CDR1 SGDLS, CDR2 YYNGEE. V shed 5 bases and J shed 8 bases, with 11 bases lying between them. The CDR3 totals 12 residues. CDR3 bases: TGTGCCAGCAGGGGGCTTGGCTATGAGCAGTTCTTC. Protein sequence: CASRGLGYEQFF.

CDR3 DNA: TGTGCCAGCACCCCTGGTCAGGGGAGAGCCTACGAGCAGTACTTC. Its translation: CASTPGQGRAYEQYF. The V call is TRBV28, the J call TRBJ2-7; possibly TRBD1 for D (6 bases). Germline V gives CDR1 MDHEN, CDR2 SYDVKM. This CDR3 comprises 15 residues. V lost 7 bases and J 2 bases, leaving 18 bases between the germline ends.

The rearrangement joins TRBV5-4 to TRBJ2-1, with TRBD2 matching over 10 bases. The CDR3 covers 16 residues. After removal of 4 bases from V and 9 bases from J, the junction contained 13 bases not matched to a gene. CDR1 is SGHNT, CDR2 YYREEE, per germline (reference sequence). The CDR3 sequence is CASSPSLAGVLGEQFF. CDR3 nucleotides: TGTGCCAGCAGCCCCAGCCTAGCGGGAGTATTGGGTGAGCAGTTCTTC.

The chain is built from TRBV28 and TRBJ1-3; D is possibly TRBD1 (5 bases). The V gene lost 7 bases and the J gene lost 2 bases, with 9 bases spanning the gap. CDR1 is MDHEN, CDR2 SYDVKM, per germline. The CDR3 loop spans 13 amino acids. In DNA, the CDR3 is TGTGCCAGCACTCCAGGGACTGGAAACACCATATATTTT. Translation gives CASTPGTGNTIYF.

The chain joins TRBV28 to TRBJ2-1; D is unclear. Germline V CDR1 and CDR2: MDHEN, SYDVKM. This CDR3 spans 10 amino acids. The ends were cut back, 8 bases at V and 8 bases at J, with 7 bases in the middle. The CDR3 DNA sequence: TGTGCCAGCGAGGCGGATGAGCAGTTCTTC. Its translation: CASEADEQFF. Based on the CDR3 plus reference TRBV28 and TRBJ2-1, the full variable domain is DVKVTQSSRYLVKRTGEKVFLECVQDMDHENMFWYRQDPGLGLRLIYFSYDVKMKEKGDIPEGYSVSREKKERFSLILESASTNQTSMYLCASEADEQFFGPGTRLTVL.

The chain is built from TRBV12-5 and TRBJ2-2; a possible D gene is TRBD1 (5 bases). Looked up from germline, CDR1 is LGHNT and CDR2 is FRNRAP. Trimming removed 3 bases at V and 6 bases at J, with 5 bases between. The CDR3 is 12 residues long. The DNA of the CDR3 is TGTGCTAGTGGTTTAGGGGCCGGGGAGCTGTTTTTT. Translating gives CASGLGAGELFF.

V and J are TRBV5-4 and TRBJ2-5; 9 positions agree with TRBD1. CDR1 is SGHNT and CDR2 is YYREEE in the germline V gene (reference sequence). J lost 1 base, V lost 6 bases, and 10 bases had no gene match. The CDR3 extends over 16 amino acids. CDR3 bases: TGTGCCAGCACCGTTGGACAGGGGACTACCCAAGAGACCCAGTACTTC. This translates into CASTVGQGTTQETQYF.

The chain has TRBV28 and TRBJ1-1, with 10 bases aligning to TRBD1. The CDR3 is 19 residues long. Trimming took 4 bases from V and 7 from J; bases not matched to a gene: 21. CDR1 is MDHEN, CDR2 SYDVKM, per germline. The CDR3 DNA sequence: TGTGCCAGCAGTTCAACTCCGGGGGGGACAGGGGTTAAGAGGGGTGAAGCTTTCTTT. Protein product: CASSSTPGGTGVKRGEAFF.

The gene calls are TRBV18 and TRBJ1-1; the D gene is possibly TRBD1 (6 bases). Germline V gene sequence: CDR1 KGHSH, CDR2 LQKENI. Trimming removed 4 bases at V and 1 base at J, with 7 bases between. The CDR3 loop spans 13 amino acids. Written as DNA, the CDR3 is TGTGCCAGCTCACGACAGGAGAACACTGAAGCTTTCTTT. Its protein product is CASSRQENTEAFF.

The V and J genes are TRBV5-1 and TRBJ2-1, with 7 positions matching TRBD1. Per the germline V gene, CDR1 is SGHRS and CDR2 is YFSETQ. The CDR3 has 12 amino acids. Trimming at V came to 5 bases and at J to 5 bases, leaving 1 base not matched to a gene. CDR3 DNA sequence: TGCGCCAGCAGTGGACAGGACAATGAGCAGTTCTTC. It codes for CASSGQDNEQFF.

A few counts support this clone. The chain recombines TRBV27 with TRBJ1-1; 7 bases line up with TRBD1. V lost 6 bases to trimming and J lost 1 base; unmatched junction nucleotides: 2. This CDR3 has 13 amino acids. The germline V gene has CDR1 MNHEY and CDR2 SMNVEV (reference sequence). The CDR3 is CASRGTANTEAFF. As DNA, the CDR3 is TGTGCCAGCAGAGGGACAGCGAACACTGAAGCTTTCTTT.

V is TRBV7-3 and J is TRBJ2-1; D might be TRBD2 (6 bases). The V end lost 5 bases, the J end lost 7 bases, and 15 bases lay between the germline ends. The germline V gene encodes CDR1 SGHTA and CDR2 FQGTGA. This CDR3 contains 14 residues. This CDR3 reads CASSPQPGLNEQFF. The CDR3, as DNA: TGTGCCAGCAGCCCCCAGCCTGGACTAAATGAGCAGTTCTTC. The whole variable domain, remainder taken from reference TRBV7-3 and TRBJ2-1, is GAGVSQTPSNKVTEKGKYVELRCDPISGHTALYWYRQSLGQGPEFLIYFQGTGAADDSGLPNDRFFAVRPEGSVSTLKIQRTERGDSAVYLCASSPQPGLNEQFFGPGTRLTVL.

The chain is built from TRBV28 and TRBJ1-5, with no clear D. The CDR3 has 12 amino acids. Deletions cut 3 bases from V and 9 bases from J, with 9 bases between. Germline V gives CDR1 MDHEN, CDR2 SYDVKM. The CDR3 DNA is TGTGCCAGCAGTTTCACCCCAGGGCCCCAGCATTTT. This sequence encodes CASSFTPGPQHF.

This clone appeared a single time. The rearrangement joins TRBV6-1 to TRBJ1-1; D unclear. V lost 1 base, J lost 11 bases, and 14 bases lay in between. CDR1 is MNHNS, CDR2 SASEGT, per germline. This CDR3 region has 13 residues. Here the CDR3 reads CASSEGSGSWAFF. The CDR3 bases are TGTGCCAGCAGTGAAGGGTCGGGGTCCTGGGCTTTCTTT.

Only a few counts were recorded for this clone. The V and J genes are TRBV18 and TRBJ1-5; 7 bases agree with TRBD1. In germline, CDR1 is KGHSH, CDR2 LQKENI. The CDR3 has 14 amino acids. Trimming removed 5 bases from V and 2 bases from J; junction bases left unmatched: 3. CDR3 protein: CASSLGTGNQPQHF. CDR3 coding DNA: TGTGCCAGCTCATTGGGGACAGGCAATCAGCCCCAGCATTTT.

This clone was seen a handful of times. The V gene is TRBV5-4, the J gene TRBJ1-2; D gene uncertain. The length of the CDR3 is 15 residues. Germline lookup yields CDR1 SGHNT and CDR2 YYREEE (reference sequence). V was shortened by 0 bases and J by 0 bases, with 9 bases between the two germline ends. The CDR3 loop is CASSLGQTANYGYTF. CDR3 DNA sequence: TGTGCCAGCAGCTTGGGGCAGACTGCTAACTATGGCTACACCTTC.

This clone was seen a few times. CDR3 protein: CASTPGGGDSPLHF. The CDR3 nucleotides read TGTGCCAGCACCCCAGGTGGAGGGGATTCACCCCTCCACTTT. This chain connects TRBV28 to TRBJ1-6, with D perhaps TRBD1 (5 bases). Trimming left V 7 bases short and J 8 bases short, with 15 bases between. Per germline, CDR1 MDHEN and CDR2 SYDVKM. The CDR3 loop spans 14 amino acids.

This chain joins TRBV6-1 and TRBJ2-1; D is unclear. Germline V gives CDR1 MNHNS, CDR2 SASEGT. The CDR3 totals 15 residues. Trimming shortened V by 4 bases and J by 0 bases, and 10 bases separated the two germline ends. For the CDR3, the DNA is TGTGCCAGCAGTGCAGCGCCTAGCTCCTACAATGAGCAGTTCTTC. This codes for CASSAAPSSYNEQFF.

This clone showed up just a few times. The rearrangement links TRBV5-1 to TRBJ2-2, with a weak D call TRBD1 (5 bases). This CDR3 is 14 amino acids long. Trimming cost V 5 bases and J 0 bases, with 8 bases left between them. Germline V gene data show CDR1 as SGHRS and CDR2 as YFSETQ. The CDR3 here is CASRGPTNTGELFF. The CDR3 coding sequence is TGCGCCAGCAGGGGGCCAACGAACACCGGGGAGCTGTTTTTT.